Detailed here is one T cell receptor (beta chain). CDR3 length equals 16 residues. Trimming removed 0 bases from V and 10 bases from J, with 19 bases in between. Germline V gene data show CDR1 as SEHNR and CDR2 as FQNEAQ (reference sequence). This sample is drawn from a study of blood T cell repertoires in COVID-19. As originally analysed: Reference gene primers were amplified, and this amplification served to estimate nucleated cell counts. The data were produced by immunoSEQ multiplex PCR, yet TCRdb's version contains in-frame clones alone and is incomplete. V and J calls plus clone size are reproduced from that table; the DNA served to infer D and trimming. Of fewer than 95,000 clones in the sample, roughly 90% were seen once.

The TCR comes from a man aged 45 to 65 with active or convalescent COVID-19. The gene calls are TRBV7-9 and TRBJ2-1, with TRBD1 as a possible D gene (5 bases). Sequencing was performed on peripheral blood. The CDR3 spells CASSLADGSGQWEQFF. Here the CDR3 DNA reads TGTGCCAGCAGCTTAGCAGACGGGTCAGGGCAGTGGGAGCAGTTCTTC.